The following is a T cell receptor (beta chain) sequence with its context. Its matching antigen is unknown. CDR3 length: 13 amino acids. Between the trimmed V and J ends, which lost 4 bases and 6 bases, there was a span of 14 bases. Per germline, CDR1 SGHRS and CDR2 YFSETQ. The study ran its PCR with 60 Vbeta and 13 Jbeta primers. Data came from immunoSEQ multiplex PCR; TCRdb stores just in-frame clones and leaves some out. The sample contains 200,000 to 250,000 clones, over 65% of which appear only once. This record belongs to a study of cytomegalovirus exposure and HLA in healthy donors. Study-wide background: In an earlier analysis, around 120 million unique TCR beta sequences were found from about 190 million T cells. Study-level points and caveats: When a later analysis was performed, an Asian-associated ancestry cluster reportedly had fewer N-insertions than the roughly 730-donor mean. In a later analysis, a missense DCLRE1C variant was linked to TCR beta V- and J-gene trimming. TCR sequences were mostly rare, though some public TCRs occurred in many donors.

The material sequenced was PBMCs. This chain connects TRBV5-1 to TRBJ2-7, with D possibly matching TRBD1 (6 bases). The clonotype comes from a woman aged 55-75 years in good health and CMV-seropositive. The CDR3, as DNA: TGCGCCAGCAGCGCCCGGACAGCCGTCGAGCAGTACTTC. Its translation: CASSARTAVEQYF.